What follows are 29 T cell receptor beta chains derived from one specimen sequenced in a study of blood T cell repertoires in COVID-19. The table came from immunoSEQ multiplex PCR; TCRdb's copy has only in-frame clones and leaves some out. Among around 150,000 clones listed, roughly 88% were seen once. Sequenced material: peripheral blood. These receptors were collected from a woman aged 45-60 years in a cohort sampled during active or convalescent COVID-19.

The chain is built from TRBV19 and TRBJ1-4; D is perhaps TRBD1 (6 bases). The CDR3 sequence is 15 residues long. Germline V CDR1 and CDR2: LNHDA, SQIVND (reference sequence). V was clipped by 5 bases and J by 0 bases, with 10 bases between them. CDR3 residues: CASSARTATNEKLFF. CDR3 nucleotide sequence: TGTGCCAGTAGTGCTCGGACAGCAACTAATGAAAAACTGTTTTTT.

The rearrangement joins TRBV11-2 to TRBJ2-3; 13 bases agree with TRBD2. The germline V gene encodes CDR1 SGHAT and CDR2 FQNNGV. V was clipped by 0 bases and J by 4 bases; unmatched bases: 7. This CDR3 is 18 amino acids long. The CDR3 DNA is TGTGCCAGCAGCTTAGAGACTAGCGGGGGGTCTTACGCAGATACGCAGTATTTT. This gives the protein CASSLETSGGSYADTQYF.

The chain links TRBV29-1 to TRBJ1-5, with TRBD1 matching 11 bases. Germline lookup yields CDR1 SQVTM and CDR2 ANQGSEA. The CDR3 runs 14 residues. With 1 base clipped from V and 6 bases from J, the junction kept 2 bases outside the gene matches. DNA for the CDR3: TGCAGCGTTGAAGGTGGGACAGGGGGTCAGCCCCAGCATTTT. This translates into CSVEGGTGGQPQHF.

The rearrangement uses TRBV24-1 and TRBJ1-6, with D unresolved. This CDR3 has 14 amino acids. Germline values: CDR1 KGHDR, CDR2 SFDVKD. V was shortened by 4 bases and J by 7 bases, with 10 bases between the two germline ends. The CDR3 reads CATSDPGTNSPLHF. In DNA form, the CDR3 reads TGTGCCACCAGTGACCCGGGTACCAATTCACCCCTCCACTTT.

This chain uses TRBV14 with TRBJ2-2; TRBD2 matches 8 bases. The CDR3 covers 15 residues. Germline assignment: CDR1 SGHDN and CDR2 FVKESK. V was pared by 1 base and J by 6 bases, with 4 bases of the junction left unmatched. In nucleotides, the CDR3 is TGTGCCAGCAGCCAAGTACGGGAGGGGCCCGGGGAGCTGTTTTTT. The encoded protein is CASSQVREGPGELFF. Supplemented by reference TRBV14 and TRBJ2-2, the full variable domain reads EAGVTQFPSHSVIEKGQTVTLRCDPISGHDNLYWYRRVMGKEIKFLLHFVKESKQDESGMPNNRFLAERTGGTYSTLKVQPAELEDSGVYFCASSQVREGPGELFFGEGSRLTVL.

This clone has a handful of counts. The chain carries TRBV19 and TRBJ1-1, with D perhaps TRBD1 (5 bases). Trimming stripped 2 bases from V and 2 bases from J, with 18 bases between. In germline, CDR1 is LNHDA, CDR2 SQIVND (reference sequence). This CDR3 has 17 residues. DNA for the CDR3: TGTGCCAGTAGTATAAGCCCGGCAGGGCGTGGAAACACTGAAGCTTTCTTT. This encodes CASSISPAGRGNTEAFF. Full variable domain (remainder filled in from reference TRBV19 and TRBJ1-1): DGGITQSPKYLFRKEGQNVTLSCEQNLNHDAMYWYRQDPGQGLRLIYYSQIVNDFQKGDIAEGYSVSREKKESFPLTVTSAQKNPTAFYLCASSISPAGRGNTEAFFGQGTRLTVV.

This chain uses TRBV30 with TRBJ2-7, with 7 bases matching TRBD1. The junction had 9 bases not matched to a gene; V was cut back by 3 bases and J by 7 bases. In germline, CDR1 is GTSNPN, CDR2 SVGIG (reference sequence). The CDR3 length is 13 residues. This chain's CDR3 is CAWRKTGYGEQYF. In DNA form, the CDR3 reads TGTGCCTGGAGAAAGACAGGGTACGGGGAGCAGTACTTC.

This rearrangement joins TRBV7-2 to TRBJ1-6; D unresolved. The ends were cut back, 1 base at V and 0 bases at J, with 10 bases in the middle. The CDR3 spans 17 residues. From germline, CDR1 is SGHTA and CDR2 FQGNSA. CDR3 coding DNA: TGTGCCAGCAGCTTAGTTGGCGGAAGCTCCTATAATTCACCCCTCCACTTT. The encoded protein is CASSLVGGSSYNSPLHF.

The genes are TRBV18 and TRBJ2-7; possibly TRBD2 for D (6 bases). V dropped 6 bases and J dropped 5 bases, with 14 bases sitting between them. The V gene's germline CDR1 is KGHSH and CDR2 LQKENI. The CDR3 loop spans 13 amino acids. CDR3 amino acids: CASSRRDPNEQYF. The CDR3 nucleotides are TGTGCCAGCTCGCGGCGGGATCCAAACGAGCAGTACTTC.

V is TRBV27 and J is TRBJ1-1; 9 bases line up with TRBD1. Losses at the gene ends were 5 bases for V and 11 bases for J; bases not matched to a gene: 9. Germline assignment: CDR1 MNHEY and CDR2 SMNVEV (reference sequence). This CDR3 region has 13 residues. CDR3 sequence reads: CASSPGTGSGAFF. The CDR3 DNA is TGTGCCAGCAGTCCCGGGACAGGGAGTGGGGCTTTCTTT.

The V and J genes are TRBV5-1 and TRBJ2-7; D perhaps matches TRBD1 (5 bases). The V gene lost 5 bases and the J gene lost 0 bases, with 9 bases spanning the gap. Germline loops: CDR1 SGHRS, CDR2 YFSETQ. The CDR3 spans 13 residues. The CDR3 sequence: CASRRTISYEQYF. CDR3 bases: TGCGCCAGCAGGAGGACAATCTCCTACGAGCAGTACTTC.

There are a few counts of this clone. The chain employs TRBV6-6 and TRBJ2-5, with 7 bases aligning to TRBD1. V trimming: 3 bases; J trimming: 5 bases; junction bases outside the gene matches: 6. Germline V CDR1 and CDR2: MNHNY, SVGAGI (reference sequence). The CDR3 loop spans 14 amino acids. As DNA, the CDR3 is TGTGCCAGCAGTTATGACAGGGCAGCGGAGACCCAGTACTTC. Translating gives CASSYDRAAETQYF.

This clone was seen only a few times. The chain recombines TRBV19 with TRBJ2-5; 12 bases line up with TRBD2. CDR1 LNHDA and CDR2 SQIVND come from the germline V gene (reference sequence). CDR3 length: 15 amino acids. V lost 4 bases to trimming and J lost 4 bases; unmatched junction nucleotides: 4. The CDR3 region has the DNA TGTGCCAGTAGTACTAGCGGGGGGGCCTCAGAGACCCAGTACTTC. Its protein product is CASSTSGGASETQYF. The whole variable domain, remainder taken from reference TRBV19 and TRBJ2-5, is DGGITQSPKYLFRKEGQNVTLSCEQNLNHDAMYWYRQDPGQGLRLIYYSQIVNDFQKGDIAEGYSVSREKKESFPLTVTSAQKNPTAFYLCASSTSGGASETQYFGPGTRLLVL.

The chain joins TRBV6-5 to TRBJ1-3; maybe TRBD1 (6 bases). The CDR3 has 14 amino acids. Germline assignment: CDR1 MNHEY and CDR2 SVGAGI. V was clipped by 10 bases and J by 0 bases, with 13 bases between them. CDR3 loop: CATDTGSSGNTIYF. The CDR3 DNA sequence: TGTGCCACCGATACAGGGAGCTCTGGAAACACCATATATTTT.

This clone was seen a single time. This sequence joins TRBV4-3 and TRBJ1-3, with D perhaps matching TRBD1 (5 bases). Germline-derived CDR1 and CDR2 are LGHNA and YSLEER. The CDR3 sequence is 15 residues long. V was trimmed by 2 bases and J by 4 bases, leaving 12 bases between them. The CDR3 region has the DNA TGCGCCAGCAGCCAATCAGGGAAGGTGGGAAACACCATATATTTT. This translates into CASSQSGKVGNTIYF.

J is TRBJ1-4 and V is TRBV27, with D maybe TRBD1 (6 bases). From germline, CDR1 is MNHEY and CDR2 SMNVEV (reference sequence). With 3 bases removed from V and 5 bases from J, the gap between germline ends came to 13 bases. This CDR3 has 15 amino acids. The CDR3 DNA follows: TGTGCCAGCAGTTTGAGGGCAGGGGAGAATGAAAAACTGTTTTTT. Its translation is CASSLRAGENEKLFF.

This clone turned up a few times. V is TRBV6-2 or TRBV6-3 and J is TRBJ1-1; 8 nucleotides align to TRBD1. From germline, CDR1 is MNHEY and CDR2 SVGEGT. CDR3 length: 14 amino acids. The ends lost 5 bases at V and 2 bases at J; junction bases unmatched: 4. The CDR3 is CASSEDRVNTEAFF. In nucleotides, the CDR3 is TGTGCCAGCAGTGAGGACAGGGTAAACACTGAAGCTTTCTTT.

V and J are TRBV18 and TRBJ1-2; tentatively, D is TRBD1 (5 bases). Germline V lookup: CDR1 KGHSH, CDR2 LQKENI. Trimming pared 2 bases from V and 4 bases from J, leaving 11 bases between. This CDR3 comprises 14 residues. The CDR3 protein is CASSPSRQTYGYTF. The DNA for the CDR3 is TGTGCCAGCTCACCATCCCGACAGACCTATGGCTACACCTTC. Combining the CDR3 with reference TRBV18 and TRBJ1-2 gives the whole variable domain NAGVMQNPRHLVRRRGQEARLRCSPMKGHSHVYWYRQLPEEGLKFMVYLQKENIIDESGMPKERFSAEFPKEGPSILRIQQVVRGDSAAYFCASSPSRQTYGYTFGSGTRLTVV.

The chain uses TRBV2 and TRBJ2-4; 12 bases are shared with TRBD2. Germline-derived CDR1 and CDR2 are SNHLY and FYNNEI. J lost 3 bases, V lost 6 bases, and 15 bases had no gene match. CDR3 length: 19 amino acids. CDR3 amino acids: CASRWQELAGGTSKNIQYF. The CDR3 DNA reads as TGTGCCAGCAGGTGGCAGGAGCTAGCGGGGGGGACGAGCAAAAACATTCAGTACTTC.

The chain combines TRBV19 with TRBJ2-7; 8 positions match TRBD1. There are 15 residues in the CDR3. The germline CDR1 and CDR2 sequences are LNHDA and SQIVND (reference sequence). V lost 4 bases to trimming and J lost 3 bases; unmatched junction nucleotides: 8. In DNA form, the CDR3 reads TGTGCCAGTAGTAATGCAGGGGGCGGTAGCTACGAGCAGTACTTC. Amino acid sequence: CASSNAGGGSYEQYF.

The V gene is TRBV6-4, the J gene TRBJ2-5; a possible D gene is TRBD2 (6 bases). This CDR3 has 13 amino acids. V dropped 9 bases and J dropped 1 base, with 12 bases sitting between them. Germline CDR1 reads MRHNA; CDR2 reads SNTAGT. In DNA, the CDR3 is TGTGCCAGGAAGGACTACTCCCAAGAGACCCAGTACTTC. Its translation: CARKDYSQETQYF.

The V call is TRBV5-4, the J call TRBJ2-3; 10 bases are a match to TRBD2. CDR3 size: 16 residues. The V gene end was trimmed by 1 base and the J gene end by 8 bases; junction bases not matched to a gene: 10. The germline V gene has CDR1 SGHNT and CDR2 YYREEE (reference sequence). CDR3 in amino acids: CASSLMVAGGRGTQYF. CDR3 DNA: TGTGCCAGCAGCTTGATGGTAGCGGGGGGACGCGGTACGCAGTATTTT.

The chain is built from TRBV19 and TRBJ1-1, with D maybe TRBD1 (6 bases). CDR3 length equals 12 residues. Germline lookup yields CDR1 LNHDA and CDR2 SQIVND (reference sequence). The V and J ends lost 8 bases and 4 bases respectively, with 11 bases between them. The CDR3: CASQQGSTEAFF. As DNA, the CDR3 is TGTGCCAGTCAACAGGGAAGCACTGAAGCTTTCTTT.

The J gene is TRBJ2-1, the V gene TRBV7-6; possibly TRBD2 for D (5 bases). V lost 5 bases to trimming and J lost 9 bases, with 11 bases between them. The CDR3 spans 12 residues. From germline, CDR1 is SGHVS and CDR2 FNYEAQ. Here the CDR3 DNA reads TGTGCCAGCAGCCCTCGTGGAGGTGAGCAGTTCTTC. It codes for CASSPRGGEQFF.

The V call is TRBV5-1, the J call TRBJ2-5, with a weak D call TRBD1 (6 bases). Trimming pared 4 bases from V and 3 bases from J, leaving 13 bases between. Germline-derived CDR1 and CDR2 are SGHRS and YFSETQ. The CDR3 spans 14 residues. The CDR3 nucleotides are TGCGCCAGCAGCCTGATGACAGGAAAAGAGACCCAGTACTTC. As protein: CASSLMTGKETQYF.

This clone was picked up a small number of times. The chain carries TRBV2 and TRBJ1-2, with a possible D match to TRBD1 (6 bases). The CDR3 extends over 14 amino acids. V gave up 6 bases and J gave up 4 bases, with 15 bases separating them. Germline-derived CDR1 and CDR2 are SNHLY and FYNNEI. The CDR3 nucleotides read TGTGCCAGCAGCCCAACGCAAGGGGGCTATGGCTACACCTTC. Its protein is CASSPTQGGYGYTF.

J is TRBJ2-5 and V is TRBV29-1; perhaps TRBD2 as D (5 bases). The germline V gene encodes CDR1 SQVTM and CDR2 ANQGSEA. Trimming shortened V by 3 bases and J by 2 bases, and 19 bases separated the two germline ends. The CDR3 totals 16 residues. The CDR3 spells CSVDMVFGLAQETQYF. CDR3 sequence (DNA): TGCAGCGTTGATATGGTCTTTGGGCTAGCTCAAGAGACCCAGTACTTC.

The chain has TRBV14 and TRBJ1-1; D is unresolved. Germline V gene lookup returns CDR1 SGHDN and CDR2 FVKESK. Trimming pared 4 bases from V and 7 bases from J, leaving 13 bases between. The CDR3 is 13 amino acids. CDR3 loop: CASSRSLPGEAFF. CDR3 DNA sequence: TGTGCCAGCAGCCGCTCTCTTCCGGGTGAAGCTTTCTTT.

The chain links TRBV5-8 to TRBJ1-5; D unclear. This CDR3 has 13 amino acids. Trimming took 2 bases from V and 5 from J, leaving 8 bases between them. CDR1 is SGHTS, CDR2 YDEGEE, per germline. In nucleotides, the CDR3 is TGTGCCAGCAGCTTAGCCGGTTATCAGCCCCAGCATTTT. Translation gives CASSLAGYQPQHF.